This is a list of T cell receptor beta chains from one sample in a study of T cell responses to AZD1222 COVID-19 vaccine. Profiling relied on immunoSEQ multiplex PCR, and the TCRdb table lists in-frame clones only, not all of them. The table records over 110,000 clones, more than 90% of them present only once. The specimen comprised peripheral blood, sampled on day 0 of AZD1222 vaccination. Every receptor here comes from an adult in good health. Both conserved end residues are part of each CDR3. Fields, in order: J gene, D gene, clone size, V gene, CDR3 DNA, CDR3 protein. A D gene is named only where the DNA matches it firmly. The size entry is marked missing in some rows and otherwise reads once, few, many or a size class.

J: TRBJ1-2; D: -; size: -; V: TRBV6-5; DNA: TGTGCCAGCAGTTACAACAGGGACCGAAACGACTACACCTTC; CDR3: CASSYNRDRNDYTF
J: TRBJ2-1; D: TRBD2; size: -; V: TRBV29-1; DNA: TGCAGCGTGGATAGCGGGAATGAGCAGTTCTTC; CDR3: CSVDSGNEQFF
J: TRBJ2-7; D: -; size: -; V: TRBV3-1/TRBV3-2; DNA: TGTGCCAGCAGCTACGCTTGGGACTCTACGTACTACGAGCAGTACTTC; CDR3: CASSYAWDSTYYEQYF
J: TRBJ2-7; D: -; size: -; V: TRBV20-1; DNA: TGCAGTGCTAGTATTCGCCGGACAAGCCCCCCCTCCGAGCAGTACTTC; CDR3: CSASIRRTSPPSEQYF
J: TRBJ2-3; D: -; size: once; V: TRBV2; DNA: TGTGCCAGCAGCCTCTCACAAGATACGCAGTATTTT; CDR3: CASSLSQDTQYF
J: TRBJ1-2; D: TRBD1; size: -; V: TRBV7-2; DNA: TGTGCCAGCAGCAACAGACAGGGGCCTGGCTACACCTTC; CDR3: CASSNRQGPGYTF
J: TRBJ1-3; D: -; size: -; V: TRBV7-8; DNA: TGTGCCAGCAGCCGTAGACAAGGAAACACCATATATTTT; CDR3: CASSRRQGNTIYF
J: TRBJ1-2; D: TRBD1; size: -; V: TRBV12-3/TRBV12-4; DNA: TGTGCCAGCAGCCGACAGGGGAGGGGTGGCTACACCTTC; CDR3: CASSRQGRGGYTF
J: TRBJ2-1; D: -; size: -; V: TRBV27; DNA: TGTGCCAGCAGCCCGATTAAGTTGCGGGATTATGAGCAGTTCTTC; CDR3: CASSPIKLRDYEQFF
J: TRBJ1-6; D: -; size: few; V: TRBV3-1/TRBV3-2; DNA: TGTGCCAGCAGCCAATATGGGGATTCACCCCTCCACTTT; CDR3: CASSQYGDSPLHF
J: TRBJ2-1; D: -; size: -; V: TRBV7-2; DNA: TGTGCCAGCAGCGGCGCCAATGAGCAGTTCTTC; CDR3: CASSGANEQFF
J: TRBJ1-4; D: -; size: -; V: TRBV19; DNA: TGTGCCAGTAGTCTGGGAACTAATGAAAAACTGTTTTTT; CDR3: CASSLGTNEKLFF
J: TRBJ2-7; D: -; size: -; V: TRBV15; DNA: TGTGCCACCAGCAGAGACAGGGGCGATTACGTAAGGGAGCAGTACTTC; CDR3: CATSRDRGDYVREQYF
J: TRBJ1-2; D: TRBD1; size: -; V: TRBV2; DNA: TGTGCCAGCAGTGGGACAGGGGATGGTGGCTACACCTTC; CDR3: CASSGTGDGGYTF
J: TRBJ1-2; D: -; size: -; V: TRBV5-4; DNA: TGTGCCAGCAGCTTGGGGCAGGGGAGGGGAGGCTACACCTTC; CDR3: CASSLGQGRGGYTF
J: TRBJ2-3; D: -; size: -; V: TRBV7-9; DNA: TGTGCCAGCAGCTTAACAGGTAGCACAGATACGCAGTATTTT; CDR3: CASSLTGSTDTQYF
J: TRBJ2-5; D: -; size: -; V: TRBV10-1; DNA: TGCGCCAGCAGTGATGGTGGGCAAGAGACCCAGTACTTC; CDR3: CASSDGGQETQYF
J: TRBJ1-1; D: TRBD1; size: -; V: TRBV30; DNA: TGTGCCTGGAACCCCGGACAGGGCCTGGCTGAAGCTTTCTTT; CDR3: CAWNPGQGLAEAFF
J: TRBJ2-4; D: TRBD2; size: -; V: TRBV19; DNA: TGTGCCAGTAGTTCTGTAGCGGGGGGAGCCAAAAACATTCAGTACTTC; CDR3: CASSSVAGGAKNIQYF
J: TRBJ2-2; D: TRBD2; size: -; V: TRBV4-3; DNA: TGCGCCAGCAGCCAAGATATTAGCGGGACTTACACCGGGGAGCTGTTTTTT; CDR3: CASSQDISGTYTGELFF
J: TRBJ1-6; D: -; size: -; V: TRBV7-9; DNA: TGTGCCAGCAGCTCTCCGGACCGGGGGAGTAATTCACCCCTCCACTTT; CDR3: CASSSPDRGSNSPLHF
J: TRBJ2-7; D: TRBD2; size: -; V: TRBV6-5; DNA: TGTGCCAGCAATCCGAGCGGGAGCCCATCCTACGAGCAGTACTTC; CDR3: CASNPSGSPSYEQYF
J: TRBJ2-1; D: TRBD2; size: -; V: TRBV7-6; DNA: TGTGCCAGCAGTAGATGGACTAGCGGAGCCTCCTACAATGAGCAGTTCTTC; CDR3: CASSRWTSGASYNEQFF
J: TRBJ1-1; D: -; size: -; V: TRBV7-8; DNA: TGTGCCAGCAGCTTCGGCGGACGCAACACTGAAGCTTTCTTT; CDR3: CASSFGGRNTEAFF
J: TRBJ2-3; D: -; size: -; V: TRBV29-1; DNA: TGCAGCGCTATAACCGGGACCCCCGTTTATACGCAGTATTTT; CDR3: CSAITGTPVYTQYF
J: TRBJ2-2; D: TRBD1; size: -; V: TRBV27; DNA: TGTGCCAGCAGTACCCAGCTCCCTACAGGGGACACCGGGGAGCTGTTTTTT; CDR3: CASSTQLPTGDTGELFF
J: TRBJ1-2; D: -; size: -; V: TRBV6-1; DNA: TGTGCCAGCAGTGAAGCAGGGGGTAACTATGGCTACACCTTC; CDR3: CASSEAGGNYGYTF
J: TRBJ1-1; D: -; size: -; V: TRBV3-1/TRBV3-2; DNA: TGTGCCAGCAGCCTACGCGGGGGCGCTGAAGCTTTCTTT; CDR3: CASSLRGGAEAFF
J: TRBJ1-6; D: -; size: -; V: TRBV6-6; DNA: TGTGCCAGCAGTTACCCGACAGGAGGTGGCGATTCACCCCTCCACTTT; CDR3: CASSYPTGGGDSPLHF
J: TRBJ1-4; D: TRBD1; size: -; V: TRBV5-6; DNA: TGTGCCAGCAGCGCAACAGGGGGCACTTATGAAAAACTGTTTTTT; CDR3: CASSATGGTYEKLFF
J: TRBJ1-5; D: TRBD1; size: once; V: TRBV15; DNA: TGTGCCACCAGCCCCTGGACAGGGAGGAGGGGAAGCCAGCCCCAGCATTTT; CDR3: CATSPWTGRRGSQPQHF
J: TRBJ1-2; D: -; size: -; V: TRBV30; DNA: TGTGCCTGGAGAAAGACAGTCTATCTTAACTATGGCTACACCTTC; CDR3: CAWRKTVYLNYGYTF
J: TRBJ1-2; D: TRBD1; size: -; V: TRBV25-1; DNA: TGTGCCAGCAGTGAATCCCGGACAGGGACCGATGGCTACACCTTC; CDR3: CASSESRTGTDGYTF
J: TRBJ2-3; D: -; size: -; V: TRBV9; DNA: TGTGCCAGCAGCGTAGGCCCTCCCCCAGATACGCAGTATTTT; CDR3: CASSVGPPPDTQYF
J: TRBJ2-4; D: -; size: -; V: TRBV10-1; DNA: TGCGCCAGCAGTGACAGCGGATGGGCCAAAAACATTCAGTACTTC; CDR3: CASSDSGWAKNIQYF
J: TRBJ2-1; D: TRBD2; size: -; V: TRBV30; DNA: TGTGCCTGGAGCGCACTAGCGGGTAGTGCGGGTGAGCAGTTCTTC; CDR3: CAWSALAGSAGEQFF
J: TRBJ2-3; D: -; size: once; V: TRBV20-1; DNA: TGCAGTGCTAGTGAGGGGGGCACAGATACGCAGTATTTT; CDR3: CSASEGGTDTQYF
J: TRBJ1-6; D: -; size: -; V: TRBV4-2; DNA: TGTGCCAGCAGCCAAGATGGAAATTCACCCCTCCACTTT; CDR3: CASSQDGNSPLHF
J: TRBJ1-5; D: -; size: -; V: TRBV9; DNA: TGTGCCAGCAGCTTGCGTGACAGTGAGGCATGGCCCCAGCATTTT; CDR3: CASSLRDSEAWPQHF
J: TRBJ2-7; D: -; size: -; V: TRBV3-1/TRBV3-2; DNA: TGTGCCAGCAGCCTATCTTACGAGCAGTACTTC; CDR3: CASSLSYEQYF
J: TRBJ1-6; D: -; size: -; V: TRBV5-6; DNA: TGTGCCAGCAGCTTGGAATGGAGCTCCCTCCACTTT; CDR3: CASSLEWSSLHF
J: TRBJ1-1; D: -; size: -; V: TRBV13; DNA: TGTGCCAGCAGCTTTAGTGGTCCGAACACTGAAGCTTTCTTT; CDR3: CASSFSGPNTEAFF
J: TRBJ2-3; D: TRBD2; size: -; V: TRBV6-6; DNA: TGTGCCAGCAGTTTGGGACTAGCGGCCACAGATACGCAGTATTTT; CDR3: CASSLGLAATDTQYF
J: TRBJ1-4; D: -; size: -; V: TRBV25-1; DNA: TGTGCCAGCAGTGAAATGGCAGATCCTGAAAAACTGTTTTTT; CDR3: CASSEMADPEKLFF